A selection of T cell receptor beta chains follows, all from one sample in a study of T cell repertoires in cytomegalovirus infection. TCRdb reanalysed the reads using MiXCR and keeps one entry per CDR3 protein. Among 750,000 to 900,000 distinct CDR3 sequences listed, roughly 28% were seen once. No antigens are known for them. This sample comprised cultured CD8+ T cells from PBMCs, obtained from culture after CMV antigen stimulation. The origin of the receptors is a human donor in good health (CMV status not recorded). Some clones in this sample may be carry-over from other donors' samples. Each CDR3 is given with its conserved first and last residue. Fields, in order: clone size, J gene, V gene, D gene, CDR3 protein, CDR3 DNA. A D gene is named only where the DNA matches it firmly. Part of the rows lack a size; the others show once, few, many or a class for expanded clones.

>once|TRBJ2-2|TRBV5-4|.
CASTHFGANTGELFF
TGTGCCAGCACCCATTTCGGCGCGAACACCGGGGAGCTGTTTTTT
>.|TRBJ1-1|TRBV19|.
CASSIMGLRGPLNTEAFF
TGTGCCAGTAGTATAATGGGGTTGAGGGGCCCCCTGAACACTGAAGCTTTCTTT
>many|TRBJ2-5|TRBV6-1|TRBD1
CASSEGTGEFHQETQYF
TGTGCCAGCAGTGAGGGGACAGGGGAATTCCACCAAGAGACCCAGTACTTC
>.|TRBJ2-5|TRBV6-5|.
CASSFTGIPKETQYF
TGTGCCAGCAGTTTCACCGGGATCCCGAAAGAGACCCAGTACTTC
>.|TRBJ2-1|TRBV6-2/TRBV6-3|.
CASSFTAHAGFTYNEQFF
TGTGCCAGCAGTTTCACGGCACACGCGGGGTTTACCTACAATGAGCAGTTCTTC
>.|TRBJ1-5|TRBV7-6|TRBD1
CASSSGDSNQPQHF
TGTGCCAGCAGCTCAGGGGACAGTAATCAGCCCCAGCATTTT
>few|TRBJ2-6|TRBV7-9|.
CASSPPGLIAGANVLTF
TGTGCCAGCAGCCCCCCGGGGTTAATAGCCGGGGCCAACGTCCTGACTTTC
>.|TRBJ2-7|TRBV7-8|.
CASSEESRQYF
TGTGCCAGCTCCGAGGAGAGTAGGCAGTACTTC
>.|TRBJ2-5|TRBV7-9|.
CASSGTSLGELQETQYF
TGTGCCAGCAGCGGGACCTCACTAGGGGAACTTCAAGAGACCCAGTACTTC
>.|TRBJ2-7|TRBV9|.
CASSAEGAGTSYEQYF
TGTGCCAGCAGCGCAGAAGGGGCGGGGACCTCCTACGAGCAGTACTTC
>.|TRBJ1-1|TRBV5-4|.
CATEGPVNTEAFF
TGTGCCACCGAGGGGCCGGTGAACACTGAAGCTTTCTTT
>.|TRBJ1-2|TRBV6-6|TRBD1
CASSFSRQTGDRGGYTF
TGTGCCAGCAGTTTTTCCCGCCAAACAGGGGATCGAGGTGGCTACACCTTC
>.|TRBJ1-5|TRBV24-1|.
CATQRGNNQPQHF
TGTGCCACCCAACGAGGGAACAATCAGCCCCAGCATTTT
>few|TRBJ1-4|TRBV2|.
CASSEALPRFNEKLFF
TGTGCCAGCAGTGAAGCGCTTCCCAGATTTAATGAAAAACTGTTTTTT
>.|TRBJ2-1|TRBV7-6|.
CASSLARGGGAGNEQFF
TGTGCCAGCAGCTTAGCGCGGGGCGGGGGCGCGGGCAATGAGCAGTTCTTC
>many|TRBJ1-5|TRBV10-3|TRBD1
CATNSGRTGSNQPQHF
TGTGCCACCAATAGCGGCCGGACAGGGAGCAATCAGCCCCAGCATTTT
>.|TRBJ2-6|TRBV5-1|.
CASSLVGSSGANVLTF
TGCGCCAGCAGCTTGGTCGGAAGCTCTGGGGCCAACGTCCTGACTTTC
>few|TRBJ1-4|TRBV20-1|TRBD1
CSAPGQGPSNEKLFF
TGCAGTGCTCCGGGACAGGGGCCTTCAAATGAAAAACTGTTTTTT
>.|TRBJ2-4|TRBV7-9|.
CASSPPPAKNIQYF
TGTGCCAGCAGCCCTCCTCCTGCCAAAAACATTCAGTACTTC
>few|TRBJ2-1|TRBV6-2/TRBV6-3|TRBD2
CASRVAGGYNEQFF
TGTGCCAGCAGGGTAGCGGGGGGATACAATGAGCAGTTCTTC
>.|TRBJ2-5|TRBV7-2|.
CASSPLLGGAGETQYF
TGTGCCAGCAGCCCGTTGCTAGGGGGGGCGGGGGAGACCCAGTACTTC
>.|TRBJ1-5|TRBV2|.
CASRGVNSNQPQHF
TGTGCCAGCAGGGGGGTAAATAGCAATCAGCCCCAGCATTTT
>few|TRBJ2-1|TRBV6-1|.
CASTETEYNEQFF
TGTGCCAGCACTGAGACAGAGTACAATGAGCAGTTCTTC
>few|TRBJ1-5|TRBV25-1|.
CASSEPGGGNQPQHF
TGTGCCAGCAGTGAACCCGGGGGAGGCAATCAGCCCCAGCATTTT
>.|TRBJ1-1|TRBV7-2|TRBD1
CASSNRGRTEAFF
TGTGCCAGCAGCAACAGGGGGAGGACTGAAGCTTTCTTT
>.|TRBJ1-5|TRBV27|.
CASSFHGASQPQHF
TGTGCCAGCAGTTTTCATGGGGCAAGTCAGCCCCAGCATTTT
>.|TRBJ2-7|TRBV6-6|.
CASSNRVNEQYF
TGTGCCAGCAGCAACAGGGTTAACGAGCAGTACTTC
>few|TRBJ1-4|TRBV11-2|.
CASSLDRRGRGTNEKLFF
TGTGCCAGCAGCTTAGATCGCCGGGGGCGAGGAACTAATGAAAAACTGTTTTTT